This T cell receptor (beta chain) was identified during a study of CD8+ T cells in alopecia areata. Study-level points and caveats: Greater clonality was observed in lesional scalp samples, especially alopecia totalis/universalis, versus normal scalp. Clarity of TCR sharing across patients fell short of that in mice, possibly HLA-related.

Sorted out of PBMCs were CD4+ T cells and CD8+ T cells. With respect to this clone: As yet, its antigen is unknown.

The CDR3 extends over 14 amino acids. Germline values: CDR1 MNHEY, CDR2 SVGAGI. V gave up 4 bases and J gave up 3 bases, with 12 bases separating them. Extraction and reverse transcription of RNA yielded cDNA as the sequencing template. The repertoire was sequenced with immunoSEQ multiplex PCR; TCRdb's copy has only in-frame clones and lacks some. The table has roughly 140,000 clones, about 51% seen once. The chain links TRBV6-5 to TRBJ1-1; D is possibly TRBD1 (5 bases). The clonotype originates from a human donor with alopecia areata. Sequences were derived from CD8+ T cells sorted from blood, sampled at week 0. The CDR3: CASSFTSGYTEAFF. CDR3 coding DNA: TGTGCCAGCAGTTTTACATCAGGGTACACTGAAGCTTTCTTT.